This T cell receptor (beta chain) emerged from a study of PD-1 and CTLA-4 blockade in melanoma. The repertoire was sequenced with immunoSEQ multiplex PCR; TCRdb's copy has only in-frame clones and lacks some. The data hold 20,000 to 25,000 clones, with approximately 88% observed a single time. The CDR3 contains 14 residues. V dropped 4 bases and J dropped 6 bases, with 15 bases sitting between them. Per the germline V gene, CDR1 is MNHEY and CDR2 is SVGAGI. The rearrangement joins TRBV6-5 to TRBJ1-1; the D gene is possibly TRBD1 (5 bases). This receptor was identified in a human donor with melanoma. Source: CD8+ T cells from peripheral blood, taken before anti-PD-1 treatment. CDR3 residues: CASSFTWEGAEAFF. The DNA for the CDR3 is TGTGCCAGCAGTTTTACATGGGAAGGGGCTGAAGCTTTCTTT.